These T cell receptor beta chains were read from a single sample in a study of T cell repertoires in cytomegalovirus infection. From the reads, TCRdb called clonotypes with MiXCR, one entry per CDR3 protein. The sample shows 45,000 to 50,000 distinct CDR3 sequences, roughly 18% of them seen only once. These TCRs are of unknown antigen specificity. The input for sequencing was CD8+ T cells from cultured PBMCs, taken from culture after CMV antigen stimulation. Receptor source: a human donor in good health (CMV status not recorded). Some clones in this sample may be carry-over from other donors' samples. Both conserved end residues are part of each CDR3. Fields, in order: D gene, V gene, clone size, J gene, CDR3 DNA, CDR3 protein. D genes are given only for firm matches. Size is omitted from some rows. Given values are once, few, many or a class for expanded clones.

NA,TRBV7-6,NA,TRBJ2-3,TGTGCCAGCAGCCGCGGGACCCTAAAGTTAGATACGCAGTATTTT,CASSRGTLKLDTQYF
TRBD2,TRBV27,NA,TRBJ2-1,TGTGCCAGCAGCCCTCCGGGACTAGTGGGGAACGACTACAATGAGCAGTTCTTC,CASSPPGLVGNDYNEQFF
NA,TRBV7-3,many,TRBJ2-1,TGTGCCAGCAGCTTAGATGTGCGAGTCTCCGATGAGCAGTTCTTC,CASSLDVRVSDEQFF
TRBD2,TRBV6-6,few,TRBJ2-7,TGTGCCAGCAGCCCCGGGACTAGCGGGAGCCCGGGAAACCTCTACGAGCAGTACTTC,CASSPGTSGSPGNLYEQYF
TRBD2,TRBV15,few,TRBJ2-2,TGTGCCACCAGCAGAGATCTTGGCGGGGGAGGGACCGGGGAGCTGTTTTTT,CATSRDLGGGGTGELFF
NA,TRBV2,many,TRBJ1-3,TGTGCCAGGGAGGAGGCTACAGGAGGAAACACCATATATTTT,CAREEATGGNTIYF
TRBD2,TRBV11-2,many,TRBJ2-1,TGTGCCAGCAGATCCACCGGGACTAGTCCATACAATGAGCAGTTCTTC,CASRSTGTSPYNEQFF
TRBD1,TRBV29-1,many,TRBJ1-2,TGCAGCGTGCGGGCAGGGGGCTATGGCTACACCTTC,CSVRAGGYGYTF
NA,TRBV28,many,TRBJ1-5,TGTGCCAGCAGTTCGGGGGGGTGGAGCAATCAGCCCCAGCATTTT,CASSSGGWSNQPQHF
TRBD2,TRBV19,many,TRBJ2-1,TGTGCCAGTAGCGGGAGGGCCGCTAATGAGCAGTTCTTC,CASSGRAANEQFF
NA,TRBV18,once,TRBJ2-5,TGTGCCAGCTCAAGTGAGACCCAGTACTTC,CASSSETQYF
NA,TRBV28,few,TRBJ1-4,TGTGCCAGCAGTGACGGGGCGGCTAATGAAAAACTGTTTTTT,CASSDGAANEKLFF
TRBD2,TRBV6-6,many,TRBJ2-3,TGTGCCAGCATCCTAAAAAGGGGAGCGGGATATGTGGATACGCAGTATTTT,CASILKRGAGYVDTQYF